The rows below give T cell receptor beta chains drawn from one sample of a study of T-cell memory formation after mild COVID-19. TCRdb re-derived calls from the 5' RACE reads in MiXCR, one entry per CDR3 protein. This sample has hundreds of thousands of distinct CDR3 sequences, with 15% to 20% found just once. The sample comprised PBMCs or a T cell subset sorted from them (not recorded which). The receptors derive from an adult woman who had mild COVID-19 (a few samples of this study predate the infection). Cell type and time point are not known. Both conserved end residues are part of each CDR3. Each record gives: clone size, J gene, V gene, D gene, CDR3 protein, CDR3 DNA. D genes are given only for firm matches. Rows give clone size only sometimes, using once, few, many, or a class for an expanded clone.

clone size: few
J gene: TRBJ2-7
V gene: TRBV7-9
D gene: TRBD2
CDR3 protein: CASSPREGPNHYEQYF
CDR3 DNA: TGTGCCAGCAGCCCGCGGGAGGGCCCCAATCACTACGAGCAGTACTTC

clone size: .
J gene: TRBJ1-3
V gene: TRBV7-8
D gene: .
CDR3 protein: CASSQRVAGNTIYF
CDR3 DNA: TGTGCCAGCAGCCAGCGGGTCGCTGGAAACACCATATATTTT

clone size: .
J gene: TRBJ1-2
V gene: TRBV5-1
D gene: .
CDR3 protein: CASSLEAGVGYTF
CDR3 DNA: TGCGCCAGCAGCTTGGAGGCAGGGGTTGGCTACACCTTC

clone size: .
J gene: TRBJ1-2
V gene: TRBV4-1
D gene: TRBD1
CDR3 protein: CASSQESWTGLYGYTF
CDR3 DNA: TGCGCCAGCAGCCAAGAATCGTGGACAGGCCTGTATGGCTACACCTTC

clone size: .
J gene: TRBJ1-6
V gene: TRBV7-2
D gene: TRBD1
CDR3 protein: CASSKGQGALALHF
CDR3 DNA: TGTGCCAGCAGCAAGGGACAGGGGGCTTTGGCCCTCCACTTT

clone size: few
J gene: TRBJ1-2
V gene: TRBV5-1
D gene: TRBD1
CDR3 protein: CASSFEGAMGGYTF
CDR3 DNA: TGCGCCAGCAGCTTCGAGGGGGCAATGGGAGGCTACACCTTC

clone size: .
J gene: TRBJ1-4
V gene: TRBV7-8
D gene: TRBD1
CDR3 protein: CASKKGVGQGIEKLFF
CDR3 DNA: TGTGCCAGCAAAAAAGGGGTTGGACAGGGAATCGAAAAACTGTTTTTT

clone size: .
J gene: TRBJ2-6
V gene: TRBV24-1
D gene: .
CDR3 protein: CATSGGGGANVLTF
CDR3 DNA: TGTGCCACCAGTGGAGGGGGTGGGGCCAACGTCCTGACTTTC

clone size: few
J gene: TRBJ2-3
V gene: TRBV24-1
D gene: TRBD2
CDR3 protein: CATSDSGLAGDTQYF
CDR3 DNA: TGTGCCACCAGCGACTCTGGACTAGCGGGAGATACGCAGTATTTT

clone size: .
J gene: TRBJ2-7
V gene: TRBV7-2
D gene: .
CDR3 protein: CASSFFEGGEQYF
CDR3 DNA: TGTGCCAGCAGCTTTTTCGAGGGAGGCGAGCAGTACTTC

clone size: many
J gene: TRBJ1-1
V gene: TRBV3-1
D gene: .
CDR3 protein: CASSPQGLNTEAFF
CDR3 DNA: TGTGCCAGCAGCCCGCAGGGTTTGAACACTGAAGCTTTCTTT

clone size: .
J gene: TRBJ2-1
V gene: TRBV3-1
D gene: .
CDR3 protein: CASSQRSGFENEQFF
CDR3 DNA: TGTGCCAGCAGCCAGCGCAGCGGCTTCGAGAATGAGCAGTTCTTC

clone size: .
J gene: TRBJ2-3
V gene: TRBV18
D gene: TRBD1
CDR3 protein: CASSPDRGSDTQYF
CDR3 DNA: TGTGCCAGCTCGCCCGACAGGGGGTCGGATACGCAGTATTTT

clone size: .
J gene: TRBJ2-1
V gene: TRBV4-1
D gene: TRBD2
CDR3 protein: CASRLAGGSYNEQFF
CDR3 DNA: TGCGCCAGCAGACTAGCGGGGGGTTCCTACAATGAGCAGTTCTTC

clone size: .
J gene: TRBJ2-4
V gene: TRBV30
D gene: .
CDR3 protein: CAWEQKNIQYF
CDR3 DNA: TGTGCCTGGGAACAGAAAAACATTCAGTACTTC

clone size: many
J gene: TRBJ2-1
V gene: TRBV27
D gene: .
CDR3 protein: CASRPRPGQAYNEQFF
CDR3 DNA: TGTGCCAGCAGACCACGTCCGGGACAAGCCTACAATGAGCAGTTCTTC

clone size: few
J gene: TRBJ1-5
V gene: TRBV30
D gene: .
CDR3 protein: CAWSRGGLGGPQHF
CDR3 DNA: TGTGCCTGGAGTAGGGGGGGTCTTGGGGGGCCCCAGCATTTT

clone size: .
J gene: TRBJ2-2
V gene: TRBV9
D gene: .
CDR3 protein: CASSPPRGPGELFF
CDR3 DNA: TGTGCCAGCAGCCCCCCTAGAGGCCCTGGGGAGCTGTTTTTT

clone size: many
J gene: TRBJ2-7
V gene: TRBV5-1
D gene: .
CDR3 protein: CASSLNRAYEQYF
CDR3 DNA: TGTGCCAGCAGTTTAAACAGGGCCTACGAGCAGTACTTC

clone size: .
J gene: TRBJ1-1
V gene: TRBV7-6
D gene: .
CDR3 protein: CASSLARGTEAYF
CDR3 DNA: TGTGCCAGCAGCTTAGCCAGGGGCACTGAAGCTTACTTT

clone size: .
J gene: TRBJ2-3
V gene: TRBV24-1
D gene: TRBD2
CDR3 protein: CATSDPPGLAGGGDTQYF
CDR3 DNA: TGTGCCACCAGTGATCCTCCGGGACTAGCGGGAGGGGGAGATACGCAGTATTTT

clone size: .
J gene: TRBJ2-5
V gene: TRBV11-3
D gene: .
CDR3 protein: CASSRLLGGVRGETQYF
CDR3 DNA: TGTGCCAGCAGCCGGCTCCTGGGGGGCGTCAGGGGAGAGACCCAGTACTTC

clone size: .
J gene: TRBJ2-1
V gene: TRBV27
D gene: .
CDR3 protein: CASSLGTHEQFF
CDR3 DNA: TGTGCCAGCAGTTTGGGGACGCATGAGCAGTTCTTC

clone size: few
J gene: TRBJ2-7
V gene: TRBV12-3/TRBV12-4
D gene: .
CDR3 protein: CASSYAWGRYEQYF
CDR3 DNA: TGTGCCAGCAGTTATGCTTGGGGTCGATACGAGCAGTACTTC

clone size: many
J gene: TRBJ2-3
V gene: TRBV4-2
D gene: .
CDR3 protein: CASSQEGSTQYF
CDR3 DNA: TGTGCCAGCAGCCAAGAGGGCAGTACGCAGTATTTT

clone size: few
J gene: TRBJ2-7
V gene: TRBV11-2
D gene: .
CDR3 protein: CASSSMGDTSYEQYF
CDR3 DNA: TGTGCCAGCAGTTCAATGGGGGACACTTCCTACGAGCAGTACTTC

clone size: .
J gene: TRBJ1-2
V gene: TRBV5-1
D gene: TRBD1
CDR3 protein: CASSSGQVYGYTF
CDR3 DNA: TGCGCCAGCAGCTCCGGACAGGTGTATGGCTACACCTTC

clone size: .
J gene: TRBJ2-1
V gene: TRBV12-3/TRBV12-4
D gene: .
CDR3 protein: CASFYSEGLWNEQFF
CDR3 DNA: TGTGCCAGCTTTTATTCGGAGGGGTTGTGGAATGAGCAGTTCTTC

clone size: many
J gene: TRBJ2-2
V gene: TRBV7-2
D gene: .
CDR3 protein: CASSLGRARELFF
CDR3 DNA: TGTGCCAGCAGCTTAGGCAGGGCCAGGGAGCTGTTTTTT

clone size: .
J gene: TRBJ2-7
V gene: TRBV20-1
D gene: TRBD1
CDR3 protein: CSARGQGADEQYF
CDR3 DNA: TGCAGTGCTAGAGGTCAGGGGGCGGACGAGCAGTACTTC

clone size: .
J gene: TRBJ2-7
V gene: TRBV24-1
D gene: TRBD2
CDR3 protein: CATSRGGDGYEQYF
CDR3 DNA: TGTGCCACCAGTCGTGGGGGGGATGGCTACGAGCAGTACTTC

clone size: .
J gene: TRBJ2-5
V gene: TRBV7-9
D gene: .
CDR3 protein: CASSWDLRWETQYF
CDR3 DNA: TGTGCCAGCAGCTGGGATCTGAGGTGGGAGACCCAGTACTTC

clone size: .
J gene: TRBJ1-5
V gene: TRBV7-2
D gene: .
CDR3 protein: CASSHPGMQPQHF
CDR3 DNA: TGTGCCAGCAGCCACCCGGGGATGCAGCCCCAGCATTTT

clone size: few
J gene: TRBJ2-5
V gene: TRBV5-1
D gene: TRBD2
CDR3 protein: CASSYPTTSGKETQYF
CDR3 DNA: TGCGCCAGCAGCTACCCCACGACTAGCGGGAAAGAGACCCAGTACTTC

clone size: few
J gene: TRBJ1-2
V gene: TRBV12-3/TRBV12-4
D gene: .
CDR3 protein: CASSETVNYGYTF
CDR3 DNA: TGTGCCAGCAGTGAGACAGTTAACTATGGCTACACCTTC

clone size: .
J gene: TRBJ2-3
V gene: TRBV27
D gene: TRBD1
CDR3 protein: CASSEFGTESTDTQYF
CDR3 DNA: TGTGCCAGCAGTGAGTTTGGGACAGAAAGCACAGATACGCAGTATTTT

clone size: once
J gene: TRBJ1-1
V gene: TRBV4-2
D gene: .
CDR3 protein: CASSQEWEQNTEAFF
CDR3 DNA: TGTGCCAGCAGCCAAGAATGGGAGCAGAACACTGAAGCTTTCTTT

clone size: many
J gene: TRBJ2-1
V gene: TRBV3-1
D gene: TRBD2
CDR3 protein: CASSPPFTSGRAREQFF
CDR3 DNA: TGTGCCAGCAGCCCTCCCTTCACTAGCGGGAGGGCGAGGGAGCAGTTCTTC

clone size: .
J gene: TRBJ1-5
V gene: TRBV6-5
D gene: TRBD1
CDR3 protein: CASRSTGNGNQPQHF
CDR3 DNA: TGTGCCAGCAGGTCGACAGGGAATGGCAATCAGCCCCAGCATTTT

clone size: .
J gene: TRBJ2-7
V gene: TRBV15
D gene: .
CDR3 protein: CATSRGGAGPHEQYF
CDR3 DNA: TGTGCCACCAGCAGAGGAGGGGCGGGCCCCCACGAGCAGTACTTC

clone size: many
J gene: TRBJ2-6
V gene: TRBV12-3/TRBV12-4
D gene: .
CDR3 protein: CASSPNPGNGANVLTF
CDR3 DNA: TGTGCCAGCAGCCCCAACCCGGGAAATGGGGCCAACGTCCTGACTTTC

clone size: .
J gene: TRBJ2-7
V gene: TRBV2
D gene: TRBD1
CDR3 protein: CAIAGTGDFEQYF
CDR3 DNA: TGTGCCATCGCCGGGACAGGGGATTTCGAGCAGTACTTC

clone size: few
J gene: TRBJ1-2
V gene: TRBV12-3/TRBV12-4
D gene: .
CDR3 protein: CASIKYPGVLGGYTF
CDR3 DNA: TGTGCCAGCATTAAATATCCGGGCGTCCTAGGGGGCTACACCTTC

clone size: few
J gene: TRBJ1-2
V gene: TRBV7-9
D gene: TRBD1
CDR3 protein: CASSFPGQGNLYGYTF
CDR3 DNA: TGTGCCAGCAGCTTTCCGGGACAGGGGAACCTTTATGGCTACACCTTC

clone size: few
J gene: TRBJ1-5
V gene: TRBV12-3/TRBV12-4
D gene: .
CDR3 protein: CASSLGSRNQPQHF
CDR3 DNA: TGTGCCAGCAGTTTAGGGTCTCGTAACCAGCCCCAGCATTTT

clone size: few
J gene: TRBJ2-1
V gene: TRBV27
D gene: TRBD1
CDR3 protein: CASNIYGRQGSNEQFF
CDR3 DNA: TGTGCCAGCAATATTTATGGGCGACAGGGGTCCAATGAGCAGTTCTTC

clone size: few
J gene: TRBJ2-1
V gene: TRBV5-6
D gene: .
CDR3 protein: CASSFLLNEQFF
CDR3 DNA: TGTGCCAGCAGCTTTCTCCTTAATGAGCAGTTCTTC

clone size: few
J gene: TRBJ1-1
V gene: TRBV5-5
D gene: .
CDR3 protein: CASSLQTGWNTEAFF
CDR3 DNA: TGTGCCAGCAGCCTCCAGACAGGCTGGAACACTGAAGCTTTCTTT

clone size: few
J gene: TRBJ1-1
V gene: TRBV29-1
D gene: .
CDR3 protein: CSVLGPENTEAFF
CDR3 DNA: TGCAGCGTACTCGGACCGGAGAACACTGAAGCTTTCTTT

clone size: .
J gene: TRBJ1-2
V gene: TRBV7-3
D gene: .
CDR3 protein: CASSLTRTGAGGYTF
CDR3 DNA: TGTGCCAGCAGCTTAACAAGAACGGGGGCGGGTGGCTACACCTTC

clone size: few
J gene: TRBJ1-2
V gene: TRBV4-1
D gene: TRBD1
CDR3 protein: CASSPGTGGIQQYGYTF
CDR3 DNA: TGCGCCAGCAGCCCGGGGACAGGGGGCATCCAACAGTATGGCTACACCTTC